The 5 T cell receptor beta chains below come from one sample, sequenced in a study of cytomegalovirus exposure and HLA in healthy donors. PCR involved 60 Vbeta and 13 Jbeta primers. Sequencing was performed with immunoSEQ multiplex PCR; in TCRdb, only in-frame clones are kept and a portion is missing. There are tens of thousands of clones in the sample; approximately 64% occur only once, and 5.5% to 6% lies in the top ten. Sequencing input: PBMCs. These receptor sequences come from a boy under 18 in good health and CMV-seropositive.

The genes are TRBV7-8 and TRBJ2-2, with D tentatively TRBD2 (6 bases). The CDR3 is 17 amino acids. Per the germline V gene, CDR1 is SGHVS and CDR2 is FQNEAQ. V was trimmed by 0 bases and J by 5 bases, leaving 16 bases between them. CDR3 bases: TGTGCCAGCAGCTTAGCACCGGGACTCGGAGGGACCGGGGAGCTGTTTTTT. Protein sequence: CASSLAPGLGGTGELFF.

The J gene is TRBJ2-7, the V gene TRBV5-4; 7 nucleotides match TRBD2. The CDR3 runs to 16 residues. Per germline, CDR1 SGHNT and CDR2 YYREEE (reference sequence). V lost 3 bases and J lost 0; bases outside the gene matches: 9. CDR3 bases: TGTGCCAGCAGCTCCTGGGAAGCGGGGCCCTCCTACGAGCAGTACTTC. Protein product: CASSSWEAGPSYEQYF.

This clone turned up a few times. The V and J genes are TRBV29-1 and TRBJ1-1; unclear D gene. CDR1 is SQVTM, CDR2 ANQGSEA, per germline. V was clipped by 8 bases and J by 1 base, with 11 bases between them. The CDR3 is made up of 12 amino acids. DNA for the CDR3: TGCAGCACCCGGGAGGGGAACACTGAAGCTTTCTTT. Translation gives CSTREGNTEAFF. The full variable domain, its missing parts supplied by reference TRBV29-1 and TRBJ1-1, is SAVISQKPSRDICQRGTSLTIQCQVDSQVTMMFWYRQQPGQSLTLIATANQGSEATYESGFVIDKFPISRPNLTFSTLTVSNMSPEDSSIYLCSTREGNTEAFFGQGTRLTVV.

This clone turned up a few times. The rearrangement links TRBV7-9 to TRBJ2-2; D uncertain. Germline V gene lookup returns CDR1 SEHNR and CDR2 FQNEAQ (reference sequence). This CDR3 has 15 residues. Trimming took off 3 bases at V and 1 base at J, with 9 bases between the two ends. CDR3 in amino acids: CASSLPLGNTGELFF. CDR3 coding DNA: TGTGCCAGCAGCTTGCCCCTCGGGAACACCGGGGAGCTGTTTTTT.

The chain carries TRBV30 and TRBJ1-2, with unresolved D. V was trimmed by 2 bases and J by 0 bases, leaving 19 bases between them. Germline V gene lookup returns CDR1 GTSNPN and CDR2 SVGIG (reference sequence). This CDR3 is built from 17 residues. CDR3: CAWSPRWLRLANYGYTF. CDR3 DNA: TGTGCCTGGAGTCCTCGGTGGTTAAGGCTAGCTAACTATGGCTACACCTTC. The full variable domain, in which reference TRBV30 and TRBJ1-2 provide the parts outside the CDR3, is SQTIHQWPATLVQPVGSPLSLECTVEGTSNPNLYWYRQAAGRGLQLLFYSVGIGQISSEVPQNLSASRPQDRQFILSSKKLLLSDSGFYLCAWSPRWLRLANYGYTFGSGTRLTVV.